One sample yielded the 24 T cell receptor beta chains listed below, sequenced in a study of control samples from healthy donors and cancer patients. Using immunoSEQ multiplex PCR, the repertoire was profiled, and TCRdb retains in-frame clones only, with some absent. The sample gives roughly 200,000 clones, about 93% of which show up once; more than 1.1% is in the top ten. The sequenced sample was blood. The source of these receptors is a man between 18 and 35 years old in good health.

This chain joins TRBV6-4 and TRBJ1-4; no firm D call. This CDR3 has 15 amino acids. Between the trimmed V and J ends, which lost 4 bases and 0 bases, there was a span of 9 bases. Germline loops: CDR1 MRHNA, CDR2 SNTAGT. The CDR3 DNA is TGTGCCAGCAGTGGGAGGGCTGCAACTAATGAAAAACTGTTTTTT. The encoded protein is CASSGRAATNEKLFF.

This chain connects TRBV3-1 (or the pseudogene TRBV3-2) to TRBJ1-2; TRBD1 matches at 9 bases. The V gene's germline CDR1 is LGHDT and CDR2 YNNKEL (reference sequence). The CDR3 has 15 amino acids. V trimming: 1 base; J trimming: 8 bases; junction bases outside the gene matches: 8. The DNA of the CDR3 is TGTGCCAGCAGCCAAGGGGACAGGGAGTTCAGAGGCTACACCTTC. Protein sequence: CASSQGDREFRGYTF.

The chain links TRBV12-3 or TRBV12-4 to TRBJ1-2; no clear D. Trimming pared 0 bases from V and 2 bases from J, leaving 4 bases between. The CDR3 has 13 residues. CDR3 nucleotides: TGTGCCAGCAGTTTAGCAGGAAACTATGGCTACACCTTC. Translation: CASSLAGNYGYTF.

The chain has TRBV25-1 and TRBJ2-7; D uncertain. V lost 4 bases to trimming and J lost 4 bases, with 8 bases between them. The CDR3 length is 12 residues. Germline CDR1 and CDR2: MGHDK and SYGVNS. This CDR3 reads CASSGGGYEQYF. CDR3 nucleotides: TGTGCCAGCAGTGGTGGTGGGTACGAGCAGTACTTC.

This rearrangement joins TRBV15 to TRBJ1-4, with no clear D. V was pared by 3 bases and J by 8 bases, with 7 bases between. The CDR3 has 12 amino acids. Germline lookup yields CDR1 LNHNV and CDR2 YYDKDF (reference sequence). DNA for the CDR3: TGTGCCACCAGCAGGGCGGTGGAAAAACTGTTTTTT. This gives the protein CATSRAVEKLFF.

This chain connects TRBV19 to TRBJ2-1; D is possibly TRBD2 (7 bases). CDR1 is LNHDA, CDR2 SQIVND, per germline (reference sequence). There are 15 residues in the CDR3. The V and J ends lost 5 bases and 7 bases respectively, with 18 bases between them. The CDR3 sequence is CASSYWGGPGNEQFF. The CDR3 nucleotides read TGTGCCAGTAGTTACTGGGGGGGGCCGGGGAATGAGCAGTTCTTC.

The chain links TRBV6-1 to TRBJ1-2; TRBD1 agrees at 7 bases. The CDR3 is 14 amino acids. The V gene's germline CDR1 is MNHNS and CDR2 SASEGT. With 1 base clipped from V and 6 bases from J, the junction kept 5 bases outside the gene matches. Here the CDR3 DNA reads TGTGCCAGCAGTGAAGGTAACAGGGGAGATGGCTACACCTTC. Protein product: CASSEGNRGDGYTF.

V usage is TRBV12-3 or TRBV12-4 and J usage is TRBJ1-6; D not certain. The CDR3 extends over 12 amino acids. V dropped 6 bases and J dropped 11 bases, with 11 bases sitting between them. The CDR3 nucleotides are TGTGCCAGCAGCTCGTCGGATGCACCCCTCCACTTT. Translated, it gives CASSSSDAPLHF.

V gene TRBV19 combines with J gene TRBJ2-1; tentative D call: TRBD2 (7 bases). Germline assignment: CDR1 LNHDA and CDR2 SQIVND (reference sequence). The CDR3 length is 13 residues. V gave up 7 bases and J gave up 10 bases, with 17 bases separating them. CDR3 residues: CASTTSGGREQFF. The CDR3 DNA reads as TGTGCCAGTACCACTTCGGGGGGCCGAGAGCAGTTCTTC.

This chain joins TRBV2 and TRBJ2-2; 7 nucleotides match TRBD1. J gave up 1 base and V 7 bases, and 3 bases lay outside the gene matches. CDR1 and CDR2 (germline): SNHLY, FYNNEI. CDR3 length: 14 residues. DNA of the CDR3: TGTGCCAGCACGACAGGGAAGAACACCGGGGAGCTGTTTTTT. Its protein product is CASTTGKNTGELFF.

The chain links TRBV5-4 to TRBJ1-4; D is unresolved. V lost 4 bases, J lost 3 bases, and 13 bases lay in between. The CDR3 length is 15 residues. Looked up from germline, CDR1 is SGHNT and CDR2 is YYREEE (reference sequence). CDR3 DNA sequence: TGTGCCAGCAGCCCCCGACCAGTCCCTAATGAAAAACTGTTTTTT. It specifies CASSPRPVPNEKLFF.

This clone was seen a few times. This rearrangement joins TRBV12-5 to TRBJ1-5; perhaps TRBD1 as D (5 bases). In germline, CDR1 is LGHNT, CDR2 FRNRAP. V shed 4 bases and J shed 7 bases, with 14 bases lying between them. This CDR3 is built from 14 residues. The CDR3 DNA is TGTGCTAGTGGTTCGGGTCAGGGTTGGCAGCCCCAGCATTTT. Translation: CASGSGQGWQPQHF. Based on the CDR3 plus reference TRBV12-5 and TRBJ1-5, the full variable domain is DARVTQTPRHKVTEMGQEVTMRCQPILGHNTVFWYRQTMMQGLELLAYFRNRAPLDDSGMPKDRFSAEMPDATLATLKIQPSEPRDSAVYFCASGSGQGWQPQHFGDGTRLSIL.

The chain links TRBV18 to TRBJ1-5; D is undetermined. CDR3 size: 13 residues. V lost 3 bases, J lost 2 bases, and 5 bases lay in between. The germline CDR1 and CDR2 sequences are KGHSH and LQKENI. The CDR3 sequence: CASSPGGNQPQHF. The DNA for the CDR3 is TGTGCCAGCTCACCCGGGGGCAATCAGCCCCAGCATTTT.

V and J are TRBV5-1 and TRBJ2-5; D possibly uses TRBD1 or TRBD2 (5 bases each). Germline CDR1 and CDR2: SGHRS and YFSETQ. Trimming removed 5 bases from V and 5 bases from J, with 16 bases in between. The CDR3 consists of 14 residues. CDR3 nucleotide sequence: TGCGCCAGCAGTTCCTTCTCCGGGACGGAGACCCAGTACTTC. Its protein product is CASSSFSGTETQYF.

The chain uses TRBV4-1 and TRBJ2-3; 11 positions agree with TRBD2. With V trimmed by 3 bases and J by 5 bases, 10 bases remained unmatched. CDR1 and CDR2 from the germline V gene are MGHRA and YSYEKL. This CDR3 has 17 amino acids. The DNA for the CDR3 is TGCGCCAGCAGCCAGGCGGGACTAGCGGATTTCGGAGATACGCAGTATTTT. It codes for CASSQAGLADFGDTQYF.

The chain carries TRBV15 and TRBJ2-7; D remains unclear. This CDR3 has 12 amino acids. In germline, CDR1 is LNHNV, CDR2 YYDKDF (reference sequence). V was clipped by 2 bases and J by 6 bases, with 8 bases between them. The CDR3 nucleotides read TGTGCCACCAGCAGACTCCTGGGCGAGCAGTACTTC. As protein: CATSRLLGEQYF.

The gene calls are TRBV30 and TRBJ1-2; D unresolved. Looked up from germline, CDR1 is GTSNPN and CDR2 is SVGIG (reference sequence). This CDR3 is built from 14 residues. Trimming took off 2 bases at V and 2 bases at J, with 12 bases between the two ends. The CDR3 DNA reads TGTGCCTGGAGTAGGGAGGGCTGGAACTATGGCTACACCTTC. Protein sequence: CAWSREGWNYGYTF. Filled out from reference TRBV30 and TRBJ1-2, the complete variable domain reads SQTIHQWPATLVQPVGSPLSLECTVEGTSNPNLYWYRQAAGRGLQLLFYSVGIGQISSEVPQNLSASRPQDRQFILSSKKLLLSDSGFYLCAWSREGWNYGYTFGSGTRLTVV.

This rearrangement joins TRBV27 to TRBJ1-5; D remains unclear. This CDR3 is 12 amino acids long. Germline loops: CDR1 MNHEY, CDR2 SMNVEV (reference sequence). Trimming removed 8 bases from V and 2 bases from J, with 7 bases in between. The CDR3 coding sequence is TGTGCCAGCGGGCCCGGCAATCAGCCCCAGCATTTT. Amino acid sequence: CASGPGNQPQHF.

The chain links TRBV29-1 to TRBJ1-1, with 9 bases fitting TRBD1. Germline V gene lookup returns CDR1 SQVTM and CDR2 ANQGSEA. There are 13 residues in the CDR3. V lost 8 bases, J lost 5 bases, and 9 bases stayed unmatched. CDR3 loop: CSMEPGQGTEAFF. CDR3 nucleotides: TGCAGCATGGAGCCGGGACAGGGAACTGAAGCTTTCTTT.

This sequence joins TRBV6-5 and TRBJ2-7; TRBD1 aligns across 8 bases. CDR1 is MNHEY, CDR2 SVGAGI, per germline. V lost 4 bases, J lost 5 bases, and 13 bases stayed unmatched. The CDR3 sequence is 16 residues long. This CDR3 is CASSLDYDSQGDEQYF. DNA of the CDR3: TGTGCCAGCAGTTTGGATTACGATTCACAGGGGGACGAGCAGTACTTC.

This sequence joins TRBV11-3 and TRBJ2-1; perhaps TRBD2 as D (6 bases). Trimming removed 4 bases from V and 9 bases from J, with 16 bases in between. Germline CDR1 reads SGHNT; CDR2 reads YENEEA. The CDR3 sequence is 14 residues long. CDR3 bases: TGTGCCAGCAGCTCCCGGAGGGGCGACGGTGAGCAGTTCTTC. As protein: CASSSRRGDGEQFF.

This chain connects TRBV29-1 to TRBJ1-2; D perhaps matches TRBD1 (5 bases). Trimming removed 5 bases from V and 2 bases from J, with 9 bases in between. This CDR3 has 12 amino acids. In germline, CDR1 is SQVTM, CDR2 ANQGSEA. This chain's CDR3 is CSVSRDNYGYTF. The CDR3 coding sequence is TGCAGCGTTAGCCGGGACAACTATGGCTACACCTTC.

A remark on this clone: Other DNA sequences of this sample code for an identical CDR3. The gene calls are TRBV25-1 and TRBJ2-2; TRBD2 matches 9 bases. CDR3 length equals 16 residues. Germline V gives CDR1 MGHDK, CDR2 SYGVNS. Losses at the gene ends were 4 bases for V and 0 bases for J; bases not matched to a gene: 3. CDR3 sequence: CASSVRGGANTGELFF. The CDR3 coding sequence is TGTGCCAGCAGTGTGCGGGGGGGAGCGAACACCGGGGAGCTGTTTTTT.

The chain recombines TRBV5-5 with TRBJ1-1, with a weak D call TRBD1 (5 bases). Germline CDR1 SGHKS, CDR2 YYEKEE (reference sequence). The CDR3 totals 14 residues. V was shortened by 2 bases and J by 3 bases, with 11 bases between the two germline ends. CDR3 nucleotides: TGTGCCAGCAGCTTATGGGCCAGGGACACTGAAGCTTTCTTT. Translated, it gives CASSLWARDTEAFF. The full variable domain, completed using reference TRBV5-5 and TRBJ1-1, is DAGVTQSPTHLIKTRGQQVTLRCSPISGHKSVSWYQQVLGQGPQFIFQYYEKEERGRGNFPDRFSARQFPNYSSELNVNALLLGDSALYLCASSLWARDTEAFFGQGTRLTVV.